Below are 11 T cell receptor beta chains sequenced from a single sample in a study of T cells expressing NK-cell markers. From its re-call of the 5' RACE reads, TCRdb lists each CDR3 protein once, without DNA. The sample's table shows about 410,000 distinct CDR3 sequences. Source material: blood T cells: a sorted CD56 or NKG2C T cell subset, CD4+ or CD8+ T cells, or bulk PBMC T cells (not recorded which). The source is a woman aged 45-59 years in good health.

V gene TRBV20-1 combines with J gene TRBJ1-2. Per germline, CDR1 DFQATT and CDR2 SNEGSKA (reference sequence). The CDR3 runs to 11 residues. This chain's CDR3 is CSVPSAHGYTF.

The rearrangement joins TRBV10-3 to TRBJ2-1; TCRdb picks TRBD1, but there is no DNA to check that call. Germline V lookup: CDR1 ENHRY, CDR2 SYGVKD. The CDR3 runs 15 residues. CDR3: CAISEPAGAYNEQFF.

CDR3 protein: CASSQDVVGDTQYF. V usage is TRBV3-1 and J usage is TRBJ2-3. Germline CDR1 reads LGHDT; CDR2 reads YNNKEL (reference sequence). The CDR3 spans 14 residues.

The J gene is TRBJ1-1, the V gene TRBV5-6; the TCRdb D gene call, TRBD1, has no DNA to confirm it. There are 11 residues in the CDR3. Germline V gene sequence: CDR1 SGHDT, CDR2 YYEEEE. The CDR3 loop reads CASSDDRLTFF.

V is TRBV20-1 and J is TRBJ2-1; there is no DNA to check the TCRdb D call of TRBD2. The CDR3 runs to 15 residues. In germline, CDR1 is DFQATT, CDR2 SNEGSKA (reference sequence). CDR3 region: CSASILAGVKGEQFF.

The chain has TRBV3-1 and TRBJ2-3; with no DNA, the TCRdb D assignment of TRBD2 cannot be verified. CDR3 length: 14 amino acids. Looked up from germline, CDR1 is LGHDT and CDR2 is YNNKEL (reference sequence). CDR3 residues: CASSRAGRQDTQYF.

The J gene is TRBJ2-4, the V gene TRBV12-3 or TRBV12-4; TCRdb proposes TRBD1, but this gene call is untestable without DNA. The CDR3 has 14 residues. Here the CDR3 reads CASSSHRELNIQYF.

This chain uses TRBV7-2 with TRBJ2-3; checking the TCRdb D call of TRBD2 is not possible without DNA. The CDR3 contains 20 residues. Germline V gene sequence: CDR1 SGHTA, CDR2 FQGNSA. CDR3 loop: CASSLFRLAGGRGGTDTQYF.

The V gene is TRBV9, the J gene TRBJ2-1. The V gene's germline CDR1 is SGDLS and CDR2 YYNGEE. The CDR3 sequence is 12 residues long. CDR3 sequence: CASSTPVHEQFF. Full variable domain (missing parts from reference TRBV9 and TRBJ2-1): DSGVTQTPKHLITATGQRVTLRCSPRSGDLSVYWYQQSLDQGLQFLIQYYNGEERAKGNILERFSAQQFPDLHSELNLSSLELGDSALYFCASSTPVHEQFFGPGTRLTVL.

The chain combines TRBV7-2 with TRBJ2-5; the D gene TCRdb calls, TRBD1, cannot be checked with no DNA. The CDR3 has 14 residues. From germline, CDR1 is SGHTA and CDR2 FQGNSA. CDR3 sequence reads: CASSGTGFGKTQYF.

V gene TRBV25-1 combines with J gene TRBJ2-7; the TRBD2 assignment by TCRdb is unverifiable without DNA. Looked up from germline, CDR1 is MGHDK and CDR2 is SYGVNS. The CDR3 is 16 residues long. CDR3 in amino acids: CASSEAQLAGVVEQYF.